The 22 T cell receptor beta chains below come from one sample, sequenced in a study of blood T cell repertoires in COVID-19. Data came from immunoSEQ multiplex PCR; TCRdb stores just in-frame clones and leaves some out. The data contain under 450,000 clones, roughly 90% of them singletons. The material sequenced was peripheral blood. These TCRs come from a woman aged 55 to 70 with COVID-19, enrolled during active disease.

This rearrangement joins TRBV14 to TRBJ1-1; D possibly corresponds to TRBD1 (6 bases). V gave up 1 base and J gave up 7 bases, with 13 bases separating them. The CDR3 consists of 14 residues. Germline CDR1 and CDR2: SGHDN and FVKESK. CDR3 protein: CASSQVDSTFEAFF. The CDR3 coding sequence is TGTGCCAGCAGCCAAGTGGACAGCACGTTTGAAGCTTTCTTT.

The V gene is TRBV19, the J gene TRBJ1-2; 7 nucleotides agree with TRBD1. The length of the CDR3 is 13 residues. Trimming at V came to 7 bases and at J to 2 bases, leaving 4 bases not matched to a gene. The germline CDR1 and CDR2 sequences are LNHDA and SQIVND (reference sequence). The CDR3: CASNRGTNYGYTF. CDR3 nucleotides: TGTGCCAGTAACAGGGGTACAAACTATGGCTACACCTTC.

The chain employs TRBV5-4 and TRBJ2-7, with 7 positions matching TRBD2. The trim removed 3 bases at V and 9 bases at J, leaving 6 bases unmatched. The germline CDR1 and CDR2 sequences are SGHNT and YYREEE (reference sequence). The CDR3 length is 12 residues. CDR3 protein: CASSSERGLQYF. CDR3 DNA sequence: TGTGCCAGCAGCTCAGAGCGGGGATTGCAGTACTTC.

This chain uses TRBV5-1 with TRBJ2-3; 9 bases agree with TRBD1. J was trimmed by 2 bases and V by 7 bases; bases with no gene match: 5. The CDR3 runs to 14 residues. CDR1 is SGHRS and CDR2 is YFSETQ in the germline V gene. CDR3 nucleotide sequence: TGCGCCAGCCGACAGGGGGACTTCACAGATACGCAGTATTTT. Protein sequence: CASRQGDFTDTQYF.

The rearrangement joins TRBV12-3 or TRBV12-4 to TRBJ1-1; D is uncertain. V was cut by 2 bases and J by 0 bases, with 4 bases left in between. This CDR3 spans 13 amino acids. CDR3 DNA: TGTGCCAGCAGTTTACTAATGAACACTGAAGCTTTCTTT. Residues: CASSLLMNTEAFF.

The chain uses TRBV27 and TRBJ2-2; no definite D call. The V gene's germline CDR1 is MNHEY and CDR2 SMNVEV (reference sequence). The CDR3 loop spans 13 amino acids. The V end lost 0 bases, the J end lost 7 bases, and 6 bases lay between the germline ends. CDR3 region: CASSLSSLGELFF. Here the CDR3 DNA reads TGTGCCAGCAGTTTATCGTCCCTCGGGGAGCTGTTTTTT.

V and J are TRBV7-2 and TRBJ2-6, with 7 positions matching TRBD1. Germline CDR1 and CDR2: SGHTA and FQGNSA. This CDR3 region has 19 residues. The V segment lost 1 base and the J segment 1 base; nucleotides outside the gene matches: 10. CDR3 DNA sequence: TGTGCCAGCAGCTTAGTGTTTCGGCGCAGGGGGTCTGGGGCCAACGTCCTGACTTTC. It codes for CASSLVFRRRGSGANVLTF. Full variable domain (outside the CDR3, taken from reference TRBV7-2 and TRBJ2-6): GAGVSQSPSNKVTEKGKDVELRCDPISGHTALYWYRQSLGQGLEFLIYFQGNSAPDKSGLPSDRFSAERTGGSVSTLTIQRTQQEDSAVYLCASSLVFRRRGSGANVLTFGAGSRLTVL.

This chain uses TRBV3-1 (or the pseudogene TRBV3-2) with TRBJ1-6; 8 bases map to TRBD1. The germline gives CDR1 LGHDT, CDR2 YNNKEL (reference sequence). J was trimmed by 8 bases and V by 3 bases; bases with no gene match: 6. The CDR3 contains 15 residues. This CDR3 reads CASSQGRGLDSPLHF. As DNA, the CDR3 is TGTGCCAGCAGCCAGGGCAGGGGGCTCGATTCACCCCTCCACTTT.

The chain carries TRBV11-2 and TRBJ2-7, with 11 bases lining up with TRBD2. Germline V CDR1 and CDR2: SGHAT, FQNNGV. Germline trimming cut 5 bases from V and 2 bases from J; bases unmatched to any gene: 8. CDR3 length equals 16 residues. The CDR3 here is CASSPLAGGPPYEQYF. The CDR3 bases are TGTGCCAGCAGCCCCTTAGCGGGGGGGCCGCCCTACGAGCAGTACTTC.

This clone was recorded once. V is TRBV7-9 and J is TRBJ1-1; D is possibly TRBD1 (5 bases). V lost 1 base to trimming and J lost 1 base, with 10 bases between them. There are 15 residues in the CDR3. Germline CDR1 is SEHNR and CDR2 is FQNEAQ (reference sequence). CDR3 bases: TGTGCCAGCAGCTTAGTAGGGGCGAGGAACACTGAAGCTTTCTTT. Its protein product is CASSLVGARNTEAFF.

The chain couples TRBV5-1 to TRBJ1-1; TRBD1 might be the D (6 bases). This CDR3 contains 17 residues. Germline assignment: CDR1 SGHRS and CDR2 YFSETQ. V was shortened by 0 bases and J by 5 bases, with 20 bases between the two germline ends. CDR3 sequence reads: CASSLGGTTQGRTEAFF. As DNA, the CDR3 is TGCGCCAGCAGCTTGGGTGGGACTACACAGGGAAGGACTGAAGCTTTCTTT.

The chain combines TRBV12-3 or TRBV12-4 with TRBJ2-1; D is perhaps TRBD1 (6 bases). Trimming shortened V by 6 bases and J by 5 bases, and 11 bases separated the two germline ends. The CDR3 covers 13 residues. In DNA, the CDR3 is TGTGCCAGCAGGGACAGCTTAGACAATGAGCAGTTCTTC. It encodes CASRDSLDNEQFF.

V usage is TRBV5-6 and J usage is TRBJ1-2, with 11 nucleotides matching TRBD1. The germline CDR1 and CDR2 sequences are SGHDT and YYEEEE. The CDR3 runs to 14 residues. The V gene end was trimmed by 2 bases and the J gene end by 7 bases; junction bases not matched to a gene: 4. CDR3 nucleotides: TGTGCCAGCAGCTTCGGACAGGGGGCGGGTGGCTACACCTTC. This gives the protein CASSFGQGAGGYTF.

Worth noting for this clone: Different DNA sequences within this sample yield the same CDR3. The chain has TRBV9 and TRBJ2-1; maybe TRBD1 (6 bases). V lost 3 bases to trimming and J lost 0 bases, with 10 bases between them. CDR1 SGDLS and CDR2 YYNGEE come from the germline V gene. This CDR3 comprises 15 residues. The CDR3 region is CASSGQGSSYNEQFF. CDR3 coding DNA: TGTGCCAGCAGCGGGCAGGGGAGCTCCTACAATGAGCAGTTCTTC.

This clone was recorded at least ten times. The rearrangement joins TRBV5-4 to TRBJ2-7, with 10 bases aligning to TRBD1. The J segment lost 6 bases and the V segment lost 7 bases, leaving 13 bases of the junction unmatched. This CDR3 contains 15 residues. Germline values: CDR1 SGHNT, CDR2 YYREEE (reference sequence). The CDR3, as DNA: TGTGCCAGCGGAATCGAAGGGACAGGGGTGGGCGAGCAGTACTTC. Encoded protein: CASGIEGTGVGEQYF.

The chain uses TRBV30 and TRBJ1-2, with D hard to call. V gave up 3 bases and J gave up 3 bases, with 17 bases separating them. Germline V gene lookup returns CDR1 GTSNPN and CDR2 SVGIG (reference sequence). The CDR3 covers 15 residues. Here the CDR3 reads CAWRGLKAPYYGYTF. CDR3 DNA: TGTGCCTGGAGGGGCCTCAAGGCACCTTACTATGGCTACACCTTC.

The chain uses TRBV6-2 or TRBV6-3 and TRBJ2-2; no definite D call. The CDR3 is made up of 11 amino acids. Trimming stripped 5 bases from V and 5 bases from J, with 3 bases between. Germline V gene lookup returns CDR1 MNHEY and CDR2 SVGEGT. CDR3 nucleotides: TGTGCCAGCAGTCAAACCGGGGAGCTGTTTTTT. It codes for CASSQTGELFF.

The chain's CDR3 is CASSSTSGGLVQFF. The CDR3 bases are TGTGCCAGCAGCTCAACTAGCGGGGGCCTCGTTCAGTTCTTC. The rearrangement links TRBV11-2 to TRBJ2-1; the match to TRBD2 covers 11 bases. There are 14 residues in the CDR3. The germline V gene encodes CDR1 SGHAT and CDR2 FQNNGV. V lost 4 bases to trimming and J lost 13 bases; unmatched junction nucleotides: 9.

The chain carries TRBV11-2 and TRBJ2-7; TRBD1 matches at 11 bases. CDR1 and CDR2 (germline): SGHAT, FQNNGV. V shed 4 bases and J 2 bases; nucleotides not matched to a gene: 1. The CDR3 has 14 amino acids. CDR3 coding DNA: TGTGCCAGCAGCTGGGACAGGGGGGCCTACGAGCAGTACTTC. This translates into CASSWDRGAYEQYF. Based on the CDR3 plus reference TRBV11-2 and TRBJ2-7, the full variable domain is EAGVAQSPRYKIIEKRQSVAFWCNPISGHATLYWYQQILGQGPKLLIQFQNNGVVDDSQLPKDRFSAERLKGVDSTLKIQPAKLEDSAVYLCASSWDRGAYEQYFGPGTRLTVT.

The chain joins TRBV18 to TRBJ2-3; 14 bases are shared with TRBD2. From germline, CDR1 is KGHSH and CDR2 LQKENI. J was trimmed by 0 bases and V by 5 bases; bases with no gene match: 10. The CDR3 spans 19 residues. CDR3 nucleotide sequence: TGTGCCAGCTCATTTACACCGGGACTAGCGGGGGAGAGCACAGATACGCAGTATTTT. Translating gives CASSFTPGLAGESTDTQYF.

V is TRBV13 and J is TRBJ1-1, with 7 bases fitting TRBD1. Germline values: CDR1 PRHDT, CDR2 FYEKMQ (reference sequence). V lost 3 bases and J lost 1; bases outside the gene matches: 2. This CDR3 has 14 residues. The CDR3 spells CASSLGQRNTEAFF. In DNA form, the CDR3 reads TGTGCCAGCAGCTTGGGACAGAGGAACACTGAAGCTTTCTTT.

The genes are TRBV6-5 and TRBJ2-7, with D maybe TRBD1 (5 bases). The CDR3 extends over 13 amino acids. V was clipped by 2 bases and J by 3 bases, with 8 bases between them. Germline loops: CDR1 MNHEY, CDR2 SVGAGI. The CDR3 bases are TGTGCCAGCAGTTACGGGGCCCGCTACGAGCAGTACTTC. Its translation: CASSYGARYEQYF.